The rows below give T cell receptor beta chains drawn from one sample of a study of shared clonotypes between healthy human individuals. Some clones are missing from TCRdb's copy, which holds only in-frame ones; the method was immunoSEQ multiplex PCR. The sample includes about 2.3 million clones, approximately 95% of them seen just once. The sequencing sample was made of naive CD4+ T cells from PBMCs. The receptors shown here come from a man aged 18 to 35 in good health. Some clones in this sample may be carry-over from other donors' samples. Each CDR3 is given with its conserved first and last residue. A D gene is named only where the DNA matches it firmly. Expanded clones are given a class, and other clones once, few, many or no size at all.

abundance: .
v_gene: TRBV18
j_gene: TRBJ1-1
len: 17
d_gene: .
CDR3aa: CASSTRHRKTKNTEAFF
CDR3nt: TGTGCCAGCTCAACCCGTCACCGAAAAACAAAGAACACTGAAGCTTTCTTT

abundance: .
v_gene: TRBV7-9
j_gene: TRBJ2-5
len: 16
d_gene: TRBD1
CDR3aa: CASSFRTGTGSGTQYF
CDR3nt: TGTGCCAGCAGCTTCCGGACGGGGACAGGGTCCGGGACCCAGTACTTC

abundance: .
v_gene: TRBV28
j_gene: TRBJ2-7
len: 16
d_gene: TRBD2
CDR3aa: CASRDPSGIGPYEQYF
CDR3nt: TGTGCCAGCAGGGATCCAAGCGGGATTGGGCCTTACGAGCAGTACTTC

abundance: .
v_gene: TRBV28
j_gene: TRBJ1-5
len: 14
d_gene: .
CDR3aa: CASSLGVPSQPQHF
CDR3nt: TGTGCCAGCAGTTTGGGGGTCCCCAGTCAGCCCCAGCATTTT

abundance: .
v_gene: TRBV15
j_gene: TRBJ2-6
len: 22
d_gene: TRBD1
CDR3aa: CATSSTWTGATFILSGANVLTF
CDR3nt: TGTGCCACCAGCAGTACTTGGACAGGGGCTACCTTTATCTTGTCTGGGGCCAACGTCCTGACTTTC

abundance: .
v_gene: TRBV5-4
j_gene: TRBJ2-1
len: 16
d_gene: TRBD2
CDR3aa: CASSSTGLAEYNEQFF
CDR3nt: TGTGCCAGCAGCTCAACGGGCCTAGCGGAATACAATGAGCAGTTCTTC

abundance: .
v_gene: TRBV19
j_gene: TRBJ2-7
len: 12
d_gene: .
CDR3aa: CASSVIGGEQYF
CDR3nt: TGTGCCAGTAGTGTTATTGGTGGCGAGCAGTACTTC

abundance: .
v_gene: TRBV4-1
j_gene: TRBJ2-1
len: 14
d_gene: .
CDR3aa: CASSQGAAPNEQFF
CDR3nt: TGCGCCAGCAGCCAAGGGGCCGCACCCAATGAGCAGTTCTTC

abundance: .
v_gene: TRBV5-1
j_gene: TRBJ2-5
len: 13
d_gene: .
CDR3aa: CASSLGGQETQYF
CDR3nt: TGCGCCAGCAGCTTAGGGGGACAAGAGACCCAGTACTTC

abundance: .
v_gene: TRBV7-2
j_gene: TRBJ1-1
len: 14
d_gene: TRBD1
CDR3aa: CASSLAATGGLAFF
CDR3nt: TGTGCCAGCAGCTTAGCGGCGACAGGGGGACTGGCTTTCTTT

abundance: .
v_gene: TRBV11-3
j_gene: TRBJ2-1
len: 13
d_gene: .
CDR3aa: CASSLGLVYEQFF
CDR3nt: TGTGCCAGCAGCTTAGGACTAGTTTATGAGCAGTTCTTC

abundance: .
v_gene: TRBV5-1
j_gene: TRBJ2-4
len: 13
d_gene: .
CDR3aa: CASSLLPQNIQYF
CDR3nt: TGCGCCAGCAGCTTGCTTCCGCAAAACATTCAGTACTTC

abundance: once
v_gene: TRBV11-2
j_gene: TRBJ1-5
len: 15
d_gene: TRBD1
CDR3aa: CASSLGTGVSQPQHF
CDR3nt: TGTGCCAGCAGCTTAGGGACAGGGGTCAGTCAGCCCCAGCATTTT

abundance: .
v_gene: TRBV28
j_gene: TRBJ2-6
len: 18
d_gene: .
CDR3aa: CASTSAEGRASGANVLTF
CDR3nt: TGTGCCAGCACCTCGGCGGAAGGGCGAGCCTCTGGGGCCAACGTCCTGACTTTC

abundance: .
v_gene: TRBV11-2
j_gene: TRBJ2-5
len: 16
d_gene: TRBD2
CDR3aa: CASSNRLAAAKQTQYF
CDR3nt: TGTGCCAGCAGCAACAGGCTAGCGGCCGCAAAACAGACCCAGTACTTC

abundance: .
v_gene: TRBV29-1
j_gene: TRBJ2-3
len: 15
d_gene: .
CDR3aa: CSVPKGPSPTDTQYF
CDR3nt: TGCAGCGTTCCTAAAGGTCCCTCCCCCACAGATACGCAGTATTTT

abundance: .
v_gene: TRBV7-2
j_gene: TRBJ1-5
len: 15
d_gene: .
CDR3aa: CASSLGLASNQPQHF
CDR3nt: TGTGCCAGCAGCTTAGGTCTGGCTAGCAATCAGCCCCAGCATTTT

abundance: .
v_gene: TRBV10-3
j_gene: TRBJ2-7
len: 15
d_gene: .
CDR3aa: CAIRAGQSQSYEQYF
CDR3nt: TGTGCCATCAGAGCCGGACAGTCCCAGAGCTACGAGCAGTACTTC

abundance: .
v_gene: TRBV28
j_gene: TRBJ1-2
len: 13
d_gene: .
CDR3aa: CASSWGGGYGYTF
CDR3nt: TGTGCCAGCAGTTGGGGGGGAGGGTATGGCTACACCTTC

abundance: .
v_gene: TRBV30
j_gene: TRBJ1-5
len: 15
d_gene: .
CDR3aa: CAWSPLRRGGQPQHF
CDR3nt: TGTGCCTGGAGTCCCCTCCGTAGGGGCGGGCAGCCCCAGCATTTT

abundance: .
v_gene: TRBV6-1
j_gene: TRBJ2-7
len: 15
d_gene: .
CDR3aa: CASSAVGAGGYEQYF
CDR3nt: TGTGCCAGCAGTGCAGTGGGGGCTGGTGGCTACGAGCAGTACTTC

abundance: .
v_gene: TRBV5-1
j_gene: TRBJ1-1
len: 14
d_gene: .
CDR3aa: CASSLGQGETEAFF
CDR3nt: TGCGCCAGCAGCTTGGGGCAGGGTGAGACTGAAGCTTTCTTT

abundance: .
v_gene: TRBV5-6
j_gene: TRBJ2-7
len: 12
d_gene: .
CDR3aa: CASSYQGYEQYF
CDR3nt: TGTGCCAGCAGTTATCAGGGATACGAGCAGTACTTC

abundance: .
v_gene: TRBV25-1
j_gene: TRBJ2-3
len: 14
d_gene: .
CDR3aa: CASSDQGRSDTQYF
CDR3nt: TGTGCCAGCAGTGACCAGGGCCGTTCAGATACGCAGTATTTT

abundance: .
v_gene: TRBV11-2
j_gene: TRBJ2-2
len: 16
d_gene: TRBD2
CDR3aa: CASSSTSGRAHGELFF
CDR3nt: TGTGCCAGCAGCTCTACTAGCGGGAGGGCTCACGGGGAGCTGTTTTTT

abundance: few
v_gene: TRBV19
j_gene: TRBJ1-5
len: 15
d_gene: TRBD1
CDR3aa: CASSKLGQGGQPQHF
CDR3nt: TGTGCCAGTAGCAAATTAGGACAGGGGGGACAGCCCCAGCATTTT

abundance: .
v_gene: TRBV11-2
j_gene: TRBJ2-1
len: 14
d_gene: .
CDR3aa: CASSFRIARDEQFF
CDR3nt: TGTGCCAGCAGCTTTAGAATAGCGAGGGATGAGCAGTTCTTC

abundance: .
v_gene: TRBV7-8
j_gene: TRBJ2-7
len: 17
d_gene: .
CDR3aa: CASSPRRPGTGSYEQYF
CDR3nt: TGTGCCAGCAGCCCCCGACGACCCGGGACGGGGTCCTACGAGCAGTACTTC

abundance: .
v_gene: TRBV6-5
j_gene: TRBJ2-5
len: 12
d_gene: .
CDR3aa: CASSYEGETQYF
CDR3nt: TGTGCCAGCAGTTACGAGGGAGAGACCCAGTACTTC

abundance: .
v_gene: TRBV5-1
j_gene: TRBJ2-7
len: 13
d_gene: .
CDR3aa: CASSLVLRDEQYF
CDR3nt: TGCGCCAGCAGCTTGGTACTCAGGGACGAGCAGTACTTC

abundance: once
v_gene: TRBV18
j_gene: TRBJ2-7
len: 19
d_gene: TRBD2
CDR3aa: CASSPTGGTSGRISYEQYF
CDR3nt: TGTGCCAGCTCACCTACAGGGGGTACTAGCGGGAGGATCTCCTACGAGCAGTACTTC

abundance: .
v_gene: TRBV11-3
j_gene: TRBJ2-3
len: 14
d_gene: .
CDR3aa: CASSLGVSTDTQYF
CDR3nt: TGTGCCAGCAGCTTAGGAGTCTCGACAGATACGCAGTATTTT

abundance: .
v_gene: TRBV28
j_gene: TRBJ1-2
len: 15
d_gene: .
CDR3aa: CASSLSSLSQGGYTF
CDR3nt: TGTGCCAGCAGTTTATCGAGCCTAAGTCAAGGGGGCTACACCTTC

abundance: once
v_gene: TRBV7-9
j_gene: TRBJ1-2
len: 15
d_gene: TRBD1
CDR3aa: CASSQGQGGNYGYTF
CDR3nt: TGTGCCAGCAGCCAAGGACAGGGGGGAAACTATGGCTACACCTTC

abundance: .
v_gene: TRBV18
j_gene: TRBJ2-1
len: 13
d_gene: TRBD2
CDR3aa: CASSPAGDNEQFF
CDR3nt: TGTGCCAGCTCACCGGCGGGGGACAATGAGCAGTTCTTC

abundance: .
v_gene: TRBV18
j_gene: TRBJ1-2
len: 15
d_gene: TRBD1
CDR3aa: CASSQLPGDRDGYTF
CDR3nt: TGTGCCAGCTCACAATTGCCTGGGGACAGGGACGGCTACACCTTC

abundance: .
v_gene: TRBV29-1
j_gene: TRBJ2-3
len: 13
d_gene: TRBD2
CDR3aa: CSAGTRHTDTQYF
CDR3nt: TGCAGCGCCGGGACTAGACACACAGATACGCAGTATTTT

abundance: .
v_gene: TRBV4-1
j_gene: TRBJ2-1
len: 15
d_gene: .
CDR3aa: CASSRGLSSYNEQFF
CDR3nt: TGCGCCAGCAGCCGGGGCCTGAGCTCCTACAATGAGCAGTTCTTC

abundance: .
v_gene: TRBV5-6
j_gene: TRBJ2-2
len: 16
d_gene: .
CDR3aa: CASSIVQFRNTGELFF
CDR3nt: TGTGCCAGCAGCATAGTCCAATTCCGGAACACCGGGGAGCTGTTTTTT

abundance: few
v_gene: TRBV5-1
j_gene: TRBJ1-1
len: 15
d_gene: .
CDR3aa: CASSRGPQVGTEAFF
CDR3nt: TGCGCCAGCAGCCGGGGGCCGCAAGTGGGCACTGAAGCTTTCTTT

abundance: .
v_gene: TRBV9
j_gene: TRBJ2-7
len: 16
d_gene: TRBD1
CDR3aa: CASSVVGTGGVDEQYF
CDR3nt: TGTGCCAGCAGCGTCGTCGGGACAGGGGGCGTCGACGAGCAGTACTTC

abundance: once
v_gene: TRBV29-1
j_gene: TRBJ2-3
len: 13
d_gene: .
CDR3aa: CSVTRNRADTQYF
CDR3nt: TGCAGCGTGACACGTAACAGGGCAGATACGCAGTATTTT

abundance: .
v_gene: TRBV4-2
j_gene: TRBJ2-7
len: 15
d_gene: .
CDR3aa: CASSRLFTPEDEQYF
CDR3nt: TGTGCCAGCAGCCGATTATTTACTCCGGAGGACGAGCAGTACTTC

abundance: few
v_gene: TRBV10-3
j_gene: TRBJ1-1
len: 14
d_gene: .
CDR3aa: CAISEIGMNTEAFF
CDR3nt: TGTGCCATCAGTGAGATCGGTATGAACACTGAAGCTTTCTTT

abundance: .
v_gene: TRBV4-3
j_gene: TRBJ2-7
len: 15
d_gene: .
CDR3aa: CASSRLFGTTYEQYF
CDR3nt: TGCGCCAGCAGCCGACTGTTCGGGACCACCTACGAGCAGTACTTC

abundance: .
v_gene: TRBV7-9
j_gene: TRBJ1-1
len: 13
d_gene: .
CDR3aa: CASSLAGHTEAFF
CDR3nt: TGTGCCAGCAGCTTAGCGGGGCACACTGAAGCTTTCTTT

abundance: .
v_gene: TRBV27
j_gene: TRBJ1-5
len: 14
d_gene: .
CDR3aa: CASSLVQEVQPQHF
CDR3nt: TGTGCCAGCAGTTTAGTACAGGAAGTCCAGCCCCAGCATTTT

abundance: .
v_gene: TRBV11-2
j_gene: TRBJ2-3
len: 16
d_gene: .
CDR3aa: CASSFRGAFPRDTQYF
CDR3nt: TGTGCCAGCAGCTTTCGCGGGGCCTTCCCCCGAGATACGCAGTATTTT

abundance: .
v_gene: TRBV28
j_gene: TRBJ1-2
len: 15
d_gene: .
CDR3aa: CASSLFPGRSSGYTF
CDR3nt: TGTGCCAGCAGTTTATTTCCAGGCAGGTCCTCTGGCTACACCTTC

abundance: .
v_gene: TRBV28
j_gene: TRBJ2-7
len: 13
d_gene: .
CDR3aa: CASYSPGLVPQYF
CDR3nt: TGTGCCAGCTACTCGCCAGGGTTAGTCCCGCAGTACTTC

abundance: .
v_gene: TRBV5-1
j_gene: TRBJ2-3
len: 14
d_gene: .
CDR3aa: CASSEASSTDTQYF
CDR3nt: TGCGCCAGCAGCGAGGCGTCTAGCACAGATACGCAGTATTTT

abundance: .
v_gene: TRBV7-2
j_gene: TRBJ2-7
len: 17
d_gene: TRBD2
CDR3aa: CASSPWASGRTAYEQYF
CDR3nt: TGTGCCAGCAGCCCGTGGGCTAGCGGGAGGACTGCCTACGAGCAGTACTTC

abundance: .
v_gene: TRBV6-4
j_gene: TRBJ2-1
len: 15
d_gene: TRBD2
CDR3aa: CASTPKAGGMSEQFF
CDR3nt: TGTGCCAGCACCCCAAAGGCGGGAGGAATGAGTGAGCAGTTCTTC

abundance: .
v_gene: TRBV29-1
j_gene: TRBJ2-3
len: 20
d_gene: TRBD2
CDR3aa: CSVEGPFPSGSVGGTDTQYF
CDR3nt: TGCAGCGTTGAAGGCCCTTTCCCTAGCGGGAGCGTAGGGGGCACAGATACGCAGTATTTT